These 13 T cell receptor beta chains share one sample of origin, sequenced in a study of blood T cell repertoires in COVID-19. Profiling relied on immunoSEQ multiplex PCR, and the TCRdb table lists in-frame clones only, not all of them. This table has 220,000 or so clones, roughly 88% appearing once. The sequenced material came from PBMCs or T cells enriched from blood (not recorded which). The receptors originated from a woman between 45 and 65 years old with acute COVID-19.

The V and J genes are TRBV7-3 and TRBJ2-1, with D maybe TRBD1 (5 bases). V was shortened by 4 bases and J by 7 bases, with 20 bases between the two germline ends. This CDR3 spans 16 amino acids. CDR1 SGHTA and CDR2 FQGTGA come from the germline V gene. CDR3 DNA sequence: TGTGCCAGCAGCTCACAAGGTTTCCAGGGCTGGAATGAGCAGTTCTTC. This translates into CASSSQGFQGWNEQFF.

The rearrangement links TRBV19 to TRBJ1-2; D is uncertain. Trimming took 1 base from V and 0 from J, leaving 12 bases between them. The CDR3 runs to 16 residues. Germline-derived CDR1 and CDR2 are LNHDA and SQIVND (reference sequence). For the CDR3, the DNA is TGTGCCAGTAGTATAGGTGGAGCCTTCGCTAACTATGGCTACACCTTC. This translates into CASSIGGAFANYGYTF.

The rearrangement uses TRBV5-1 and TRBJ2-2; 7 positions match TRBD2. Germline V gives CDR1 SGHRS, CDR2 YFSETQ. CDR3 length equals 15 residues. Trimming cost V 0 bases and J 5 bases; bases outside gene matches: 4. The CDR3 region is CASSLGAGETGELFF. CDR3 bases: TGCGCCAGCAGCTTGGGTGCGGGAGAGACCGGGGAGCTGTTTTTT.

J is TRBJ2-5 and V is TRBV15; TRBD2 might be the D (5 bases). This CDR3 is built from 15 residues. The V gene's germline CDR1 is LNHNV and CDR2 YYDKDF (reference sequence). V was shortened by 1 base and J by 2 bases, with 11 bases between the two germline ends. CDR3 sequence: CATSRVLASQETQYF. The CDR3 DNA reads as TGTGCCACCAGCAGAGTCCTAGCTTCTCAAGAGACCCAGTACTTC.

Written as DNA, the CDR3 is TGTGCCAGCAGTTTGAGAAGAGGGCCCGAGCAGTACTTC. This gives the protein CASSLRRGPEQYF. The chain couples TRBV28 to TRBJ2-7; a possible D gene is TRBD2 (5 bases). The CDR3 consists of 13 residues. Germline loops: CDR1 MDHEN, CDR2 SYDVKM. V lost 3 bases and J 6 bases, leaving 12 bases between the germline ends. The full variable domain, in which reference TRBV28 and TRBJ2-7 provide the parts outside the CDR3, is DVKVTQSSRYLVKRTGEKVFLECVQDMDHENMFWYRQDPGLGLRLIYFSYDVKMKEKGDIPEGYSVSREKKERFSLILESASTNQTSMYLCASSLRRGPEQYFGPGTRLTVT.

CDR3 nucleotide sequence: TGCGCCAGCAGCGCAGGGGAGGGAAGTGGTGAGCAGTTCTTC. Amino acid sequence: CASSAGEGSGEQFF. J is TRBJ2-1 and V is TRBV5-1; TRBD2 is a possible D gene (7 bases). Germline V CDR1 and CDR2: SGHRS, YFSETQ. V dropped 4 bases and J dropped 9 bases, with 17 bases sitting between them. The CDR3 has 14 amino acids.

This clone is a singleton in its sample. The chain carries TRBV2 and TRBJ1-2; D may be TRBD1 (5 bases). In germline, CDR1 is SNHLY, CDR2 FYNNEI. The CDR3 sequence is 14 residues long. The V and J ends lost 6 bases and 4 bases respectively, with 15 bases between them. This chain's CDR3 is CASRGATASYGYTF. The DNA of the CDR3 is TGTGCCAGCAGAGGGGCGACAGCAAGCTATGGCTACACCTTC.

The V call is TRBV3-1 (or the pseudogene TRBV3-2), the J call TRBJ2-1, with D tentatively TRBD2 (6 bases). The CDR3 contains 11 residues. From germline, CDR1 is LGHDT and CDR2 YNNKEL (reference sequence). V was shortened by 1 base and J by 13 bases, with 8 bases between the two germline ends. The CDR3, as DNA: TGTGCCAGCAGCCAAGGAGGGACTCAGTTCTTC. Its translation: CASSQGGTQFF.

The chain recombines TRBV28 with TRBJ1-1, with 11 bases that match TRBD1. V was clipped by 5 bases and J by 3 bases; unmatched bases: 8. The length of the CDR3 is 16 residues. CDR1 is MDHEN and CDR2 is SYDVKM in the germline V gene. CDR3 sequence (DNA): TGTGCCAGCAGTACCCATCCGGGACAGGGGGACACTGAAGCTTTCTTT. This translates into CASSTHPGQGDTEAFF.

This rearrangement joins TRBV11-1 to TRBJ2-3, with 8 nucleotides matching TRBD2. CDR1 and CDR2 (germline): SGHAT, FQDESV (reference sequence). This CDR3 is 16 amino acids long. Germline trimming cut 5 bases from V and 3 bases from J; bases unmatched to any gene: 10. Here the CDR3 reads CASSPGVGRGTDTQYF. In DNA form, the CDR3 reads TGTGCCAGCAGCCCGGGCGTCGGGAGGGGGACAGATACGCAGTATTTT.

The V call is TRBV5-1, the J call TRBJ1-1; a weak D match, TRBD1 (5 bases). The CDR3 sequence is 15 residues long. Trimming shortened V by 4 bases and J by 0 bases, and 13 bases separated the two germline ends. The germline V gene has CDR1 SGHRS and CDR2 YFSETQ. The CDR3 reads CASSTRGGMNTEAFF. Here the CDR3 DNA reads TGCGCCAGCAGCACCCGGGGGGGGATGAACACTGAAGCTTTCTTT. Full variable domain (missing parts from reference TRBV5-1 and TRBJ1-1): KAGVTQTPRYLIKTRGQQVTLSCSPISGHRSVSWYQQTPGQGLQFLFEYFSETQRNKGNFPGRFSGRQFSNSRSEMNVSTLELGDSALYLCASSTRGGMNTEAFFGQGTRLTVV.

In this sample, this clone turned up a few times. The J gene is TRBJ2-7, the V gene TRBV9; 7 bases line up with TRBD1. Germline loops: CDR1 SGDLS, CDR2 YYNGEE. V lost 0 bases to trimming and J lost 3 bases; unmatched junction nucleotides: 18. This CDR3 is built from 19 residues. CDR3 sequence reads: CASSVDKGAPGRDLYEQYF. CDR3 DNA sequence: TGTGCCAGCAGCGTAGACAAGGGGGCGCCCGGACGGGACCTCTACGAGCAGTACTTC.

This chain connects TRBV5-1 to TRBJ2-5; D is ambiguous. From germline, CDR1 is SGHRS and CDR2 YFSETQ. Trimming took off 4 bases at V and 2 bases at J, with 6 bases between the two ends. The CDR3 sequence is 12 residues long. The CDR3 nucleotides read TGCGCCAGCAGCCAAACACAAGAGACCCAGTACTTC. Its translation is CASSQTQETQYF.